Included here is one TCR beta chain sequence, with context. Its antigen remains unknown. This same CDR3 is encoded by further DNA sequences in the sample. CD45RO-negative, CCR7-positively selected cells formed the naive CD8 fraction, excluding terminally differentiated effector memory CD45RA+ cells. Caucasian adults living in Nashville, Tennessee, provided all samples. This sample was taken from a study of shared clonotypes between healthy human individuals. Study results and limitations: Generation probabilities were higher for clonotypes shared across all four sorted-subset donors than for unshared ones. Depth was large, yet rarefaction showed that sorted-subset sequencing was incomplete. It was observed that 5% to 6% of naive CD4 clonotypes were shared across a handful of donors.

The table came from immunoSEQ multiplex PCR; TCRdb's copy has only in-frame clones and leaves some out. The table shows about 2.1 million clones, with just under 95% occurring only once. The CDR3 is 15 residues long. CDR1 and CDR2 from the germline V gene are SGDLS and YYNGEE. The V gene end was trimmed by 2 bases and the J gene end by 1 base; junction bases not matched to a gene: 2. The origin of this receptor is a man aged 18-30 years in good health. Some clones in this sample may be carry-over from other donors' samples. This sequence joins TRBV9 and TRBJ2-2; 7 bases are shared with TRBD2. Sequenced: naive CD8+ T cells from PBMCs. The CDR3 DNA sequence: TGTGCCAGCAGCGTCTTAGCGGGGAACACCGGGGAGCTGTTTTTT. Its protein product is CASSVLAGNTGELFF.